Listed below are T cell receptor beta chains from one sample, sequenced in a study of blood T cell repertoires in COVID-19. The assay was immunoSEQ multiplex PCR, and TCRdb's table has in-frame clones only and misses some. The sample has about 250,000 clones, roughly 85% seen once. Sequencing was done on a sample of PBMCs or T cells enriched from blood (not recorded which). The source is a woman aged 45-60 years with acute COVID-19. Each CDR3 is given with its conserved first and last residue. The D gene is left open where the match is weak. Size values are once, few and many counts, or a class for expanded clones, and some rows have none.

D	V	size	J	CDR3	DNA
.	TRBV14	.	TRBJ1-1	CASSQQGNTEAFF	TGTGCCAGCAGCCAGCAGGGAAACACTGAAGCTTTCTTT
.	TRBV11-2	.	TRBJ2-1	CASSVRNYQMANEQFF	TGTGCCAGCAGCGTGCGAAACTACCAGATGGCCAATGAGCAGTTCTTC
.	TRBV19	.	TRBJ2-3	CASSSQAGAGVDTQYF	TGTGCCAGTAGTAGCCAGGCAGGGGCAGGCGTAGATACGCAGTATTTT
TRBD2	TRBV6-6	few	TRBJ2-5	CASRTGLAGRETQYF	TGTGCCAGCAGGACTGGACTAGCGGGGAGGGAGACCCAGTACTTC
TRBD2	TRBV5-4	.	TRBJ2-1	CASSSELAGAVNEQFF	TGTGCCAGCAGCTCGGAACTAGCGGGGGCCGTCAATGAGCAGTTCTTC
.	TRBV6-2/TRBV6-3	.	TRBJ2-7	CASSLWSGYEQYF	TGTGCCAGCAGTCTTTGGAGCGGCTACGAGCAGTACTTC
.	TRBV5-6	many	TRBJ2-7	CASSFRGQGSYEQYF	TGTGCCAGCAGCTTCAGGGGTCAGGGCTCCTACGAGCAGTACTTC
.	TRBV4-3	.	TRBJ1-6	CASSQEGGKYNSPLHF	TGCGCCAGCAGCCAAGAAGGCGGCAAATATAATTCACCCCTCCACTTT
.	TRBV5-1	.	TRBJ1-3	CASSRISSEVSGNTIYF	TGCGCCAGCAGCCGAATTAGCAGCGAGGTCTCTGGAAACACCATATATTTT
.	TRBV5-4	.	TRBJ1-1	CASSSSLNTEAFF	TGTGCCAGCAGCTCTAGTCTGAACACTGAAGCTTTCTTT
.	TRBV21-1	once	TRBJ2-7	CASSKRTGWDEQYF	TGTGCCAGCAGCAAAAGGACAGGGTGGGACGAGCAGTACTTC
.	TRBV30	.	TRBJ2-3	CAWSGWGGSTDTQYF	TGTGCCTGGAGTGGGTGGGGGGGCAGCACAGATACGCAGTATTTT
.	TRBV4-3	.	TRBJ2-1	CASSQDPAYNEQFF	TGCGCCAGCAGCCAAGATCCAGCCTACAATGAGCAGTTCTTC
.	TRBV6-2/TRBV6-3	once	TRBJ2-1	CASSPRLEQFF	TGTGCCAGCAGCCCCCGCCTAGAGCAGTTCTTC
TRBD1	TRBV7-2	.	TRBJ2-2	CASSFYRGTGELFF	TGTGCCAGCAGCTTTTACAGGGGGACCGGGGAGCTGTTTTTT
.	TRBV9	.	TRBJ1-1	CASSVQYRAEAFF	TGTGCCAGCAGCGTCCAGTACAGGGCTGAAGCTTTCTTT
.	TRBV5-1	.	TRBJ2-5	CASSLEDFPTQYF	TGCGCCAGCAGCTTGGAGGACTTCCCGACCCAGTACTTC
TRBD2	TRBV4-1	.	TRBJ2-1	CASSPTSSGGPPSSYNEQFF	TGCGCCAGCAGCCCAACAAGCAGCGGGGGGCCACCAAGCTCCTACAATGAGCAGTTCTTC
TRBD1	TRBV27	.	TRBJ1-1	CASRTGGFTEAFF	TGTGCCAGCAGGACAGGGGGCTTTACTGAAGCTTTCTTT
.	TRBV5-1	.	TRBJ1-1	CASSRRGSGVNTEAFF	TGCGCCAGCAGCCGTAGGGGGTCAGGGGTGAACACTGAAGCTTTCTTT
.	TRBV12-3/TRBV12-4	.	TRBJ2-5	CASSGGTEETQYF	TGTGCCAGCAGTGGGGGGACGGAAGAGACCCAGTACTTC
.	TRBV5-4	.	TRBJ1-1	CASSHTLLRPNTEAFF	TGTGCCAGCAGCCATACCCTCTTGCGGCCGAACACTGAAGCTTTCTTT
.	TRBV15	.	TRBJ1-2	CATSRDRVGYTF	TGTGCCACCAGCAGAGATCGGGTTGGCTACACCTTC
.	TRBV7-8	.	TRBJ2-7	CASSLAELSYEQYF	TGTGCCAGCAGCTTAGCGGAGCTCTCCTACGAGCAGTACTTC
.	TRBV11-3	.	TRBJ2-2	CASSADISTGELFF	TGTGCCAGCAGCGCCGACATATCCACCGGGGAGCTGTTTTTT
.	TRBV19	.	TRBJ1-5	CASSSEPGQLNQPQHF	TGTGCCAGTAGTAGCGAACCGGGACAACTAAATCAGCCCCAGCATTTT
TRBD2	TRBV7-2	.	TRBJ2-1	CASSLDRLAANEQFF	TGTGCCAGCAGCTTAGATCGTCTAGCGGCGAATGAGCAGTTCTTC
.	TRBV10-2	few	TRBJ1-1	CASSVQIMNTEAFF	TGCGCCAGCAGTGTACAGATTATGAACACTGAAGCTTTCTTT
.	TRBV7-9	.	TRBJ1-2	CASSPGRDGYTF	TGTGCCAGCAGTCCGGGGAGGGATGGCTACACCTTC